The TCR beta chain under discussion was sequenced for a study of PD-L1 blockade in urothelial cancer. TCRdb's copy holds only in-frame clones and misses some; the assay was immunoSEQ multiplex PCR. Here the sample spans tens of thousands of clones, roughly 76% being singletons. This clone occurred a few times. The CDR3 sequence is 15 residues long. CDR1 and CDR2 (germline): SNHLY, FYNNEI. V shed 6 bases and J 5 bases; nucleotides not matched to a gene: 6. The time point was: pretreatment peripheral blood. Specimen: PBMCs, collected around atezolizumab (anti-PD-L1) treatment. This chain uses TRBV2 with TRBJ1-4; TRBD1 agrees at 10 bases. The source of this sequence is a man between 70 and 80 years old with urothelial cancer. The chain's CDR3 is CASRQDRGRNEKLFF. Written as DNA, the CDR3 is TGTGCCAGCAGGCAAGACAGGGGGCGAAATGAAAAACTGTTTTTT.